This T cell receptor beta chain was captured in a study of CD8 T cells in ankylosing spondylitis. Study-level points and caveats: About 8 highly homologous variants formed a TCR beta motif that appeared characteristic of ankylosing spondylitis blood. Disease-linked clones reportedly concentrated significantly in matched ankylosing spondylitis synovial fluid. A CD8+ phenotype characterized the disease-linked clones, which were relatively rare in peripheral blood.

Scientists made TCR beta libraries using quantitative 5'-RACE with molecular barcodes. TCRdb reprocessed the 5' RACE reads via MiXCR and lists one record per CDR3 protein. Of about 250,000 distinct CDR3 sequences in the sample, roughly 32% were seen once. This CDR3 is built from 16 residues. With V trimmed by 4 bases and J by 0 bases, 7 bases remained unmatched. About this clonotype: The antigen remains unidentified.

Material: blood, either unsorted or a sorted T cell fraction (not recorded which). The receptor was derived from a male donor with ankylosing spondylitis or in good health (not recorded which). J is TRBJ2-7 and V is TRBV12-3 or TRBV12-4, with 9 positions matching TRBD1. Written as DNA, the CDR3 is TGTGCCAGCAGTTCTTCAGACAGGGGGTTCTCCTACGAGCAGTACTTC. It encodes CASSSSDRGFSYEQYF.